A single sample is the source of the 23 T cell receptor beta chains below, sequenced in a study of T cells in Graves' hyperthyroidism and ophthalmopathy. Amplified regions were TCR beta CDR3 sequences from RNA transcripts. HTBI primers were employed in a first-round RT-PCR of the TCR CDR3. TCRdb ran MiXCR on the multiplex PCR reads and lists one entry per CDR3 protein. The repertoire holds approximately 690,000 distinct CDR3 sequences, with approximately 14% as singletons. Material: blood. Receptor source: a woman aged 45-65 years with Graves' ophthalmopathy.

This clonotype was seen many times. The CDR3 DNA reads as TGTGCCAGCAGTTACTCGGCTAGCGGGACCGACGAGCAGTACTTC. Translation gives CASSYSASGTDEQYF. The chain has TRBV6-2 or TRBV6-3 and TRBJ2-7, with 9 nucleotides matching TRBD2. The CDR3 loop spans 15 amino acids. Unmatched junction bases numbered 5, after V lost 0 bases and J lost 5 bases. Germline CDR1 reads MNHEY; CDR2 reads SVGEGT.

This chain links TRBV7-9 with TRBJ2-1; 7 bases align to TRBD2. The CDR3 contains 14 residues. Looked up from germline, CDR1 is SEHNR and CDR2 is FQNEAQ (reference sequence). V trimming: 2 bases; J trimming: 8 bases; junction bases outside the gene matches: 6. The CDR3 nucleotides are TGTGCCAGCAGCTTATCGCGGGAGAACGATGAGCAGTTCTTC. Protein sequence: CASSLSRENDEQFF. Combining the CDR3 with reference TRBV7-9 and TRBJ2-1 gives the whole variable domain DTGVSQNPRHKITKRGQNVTFRCDPISEHNRLYWYRQTLGQGPEFLTYFQNEAQLEKSRLLSDRFSAERPKGSFSTLEIQRTEQGDSAMYLCASSLSRENDEQFFGPGTRLTVL.

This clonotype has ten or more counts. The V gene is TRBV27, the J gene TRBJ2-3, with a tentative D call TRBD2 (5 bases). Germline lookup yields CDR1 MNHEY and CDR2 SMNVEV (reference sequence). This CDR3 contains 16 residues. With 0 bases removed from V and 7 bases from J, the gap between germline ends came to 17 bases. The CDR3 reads CASSLSRAAIRNTQYF. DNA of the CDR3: TGTGCCAGCAGTTTATCGCGAGCGGCCATAAGGAATACGCAGTATTTT.

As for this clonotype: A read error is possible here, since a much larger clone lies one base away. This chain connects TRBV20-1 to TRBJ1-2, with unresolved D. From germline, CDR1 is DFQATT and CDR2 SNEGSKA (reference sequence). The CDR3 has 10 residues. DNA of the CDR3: TGCAGTGCAAAGGAGGCTGGCCACACCTTC. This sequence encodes CSAKEAGHTF.

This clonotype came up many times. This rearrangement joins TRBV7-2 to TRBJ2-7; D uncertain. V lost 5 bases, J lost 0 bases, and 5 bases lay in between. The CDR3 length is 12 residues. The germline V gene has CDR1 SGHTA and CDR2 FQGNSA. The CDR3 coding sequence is TGTGCCAGCAGCGCCACCTCCTACGAGCAGTACTTC. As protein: CASSATSYEQYF.

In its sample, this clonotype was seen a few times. DNA for the CDR3: TGCAGCGCCTTAGCGGAACAAGAGACCCAGTACTTC. As protein: CSALAEQETQYF. The rearrangement joins TRBV29-1 to TRBJ2-5; D possibly corresponds to TRBD2 (6 bases). Germline CDR1 SQVTM, CDR2 ANQGSEA. The CDR3 runs 12 residues. V shed 7 bases and J shed 2 bases, with 11 bases lying between them.

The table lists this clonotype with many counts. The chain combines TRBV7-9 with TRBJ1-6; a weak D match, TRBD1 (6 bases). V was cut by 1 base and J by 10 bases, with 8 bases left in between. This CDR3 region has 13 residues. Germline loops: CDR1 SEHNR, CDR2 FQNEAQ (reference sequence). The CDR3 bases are TGTGCCAGCAGCTTAGACAGGGCCTCACCCCTCCACTTT. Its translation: CASSLDRASPLHF.

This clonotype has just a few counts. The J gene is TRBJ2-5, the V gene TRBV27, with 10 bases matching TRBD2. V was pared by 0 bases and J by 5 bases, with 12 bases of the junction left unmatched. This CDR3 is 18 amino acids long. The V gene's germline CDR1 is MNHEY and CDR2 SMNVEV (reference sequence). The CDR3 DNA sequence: TGTGCCAGCAGTTTATCGCGGGGGCGGGGACTAGCGATGGAGACCCAGTACTTC. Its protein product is CASSLSRGRGLAMETQYF.

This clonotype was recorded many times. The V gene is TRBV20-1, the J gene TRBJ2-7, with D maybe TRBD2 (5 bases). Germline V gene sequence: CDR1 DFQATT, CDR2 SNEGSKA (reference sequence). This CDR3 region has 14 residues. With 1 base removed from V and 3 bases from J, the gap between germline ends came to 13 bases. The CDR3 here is CSARALGSLYEQYF. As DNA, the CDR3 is TGCAGTGCTAGAGCACTAGGGAGCCTCTACGAGCAGTACTTC.

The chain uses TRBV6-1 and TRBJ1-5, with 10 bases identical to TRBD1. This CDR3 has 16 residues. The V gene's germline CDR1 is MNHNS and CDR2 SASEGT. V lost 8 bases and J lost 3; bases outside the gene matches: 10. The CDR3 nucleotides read TGTGCCAGCGGAGACCGGGACAGGGGACACAATCAGCCCCAGCATTTT. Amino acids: CASGDRDRGHNQPQHF.

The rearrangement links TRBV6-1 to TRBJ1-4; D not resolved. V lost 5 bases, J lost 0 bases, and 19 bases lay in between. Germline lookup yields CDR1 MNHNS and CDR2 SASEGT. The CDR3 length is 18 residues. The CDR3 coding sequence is TGTGCCAGCAGTTCTAAGATCGACTTTCGGACAACTAATGAAAAACTGTTTTTT. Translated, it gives CASSSKIDFRTTNEKLFF.

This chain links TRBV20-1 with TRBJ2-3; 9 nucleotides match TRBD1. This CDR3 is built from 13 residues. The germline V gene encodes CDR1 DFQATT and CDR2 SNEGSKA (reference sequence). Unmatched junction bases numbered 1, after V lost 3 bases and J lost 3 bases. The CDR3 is CSARGQGTDTQYF. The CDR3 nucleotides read TGCAGTGCTAGGGGACAGGGAACAGATACGCAGTATTTT.

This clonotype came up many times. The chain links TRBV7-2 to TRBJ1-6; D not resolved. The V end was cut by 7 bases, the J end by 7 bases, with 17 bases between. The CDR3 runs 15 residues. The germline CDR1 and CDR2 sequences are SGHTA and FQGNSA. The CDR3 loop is CASTQGVSSNSPLHF. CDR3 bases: TGTGCCAGCACCCAAGGTGTCTCCTCCAATTCACCCCTCCACTTT.

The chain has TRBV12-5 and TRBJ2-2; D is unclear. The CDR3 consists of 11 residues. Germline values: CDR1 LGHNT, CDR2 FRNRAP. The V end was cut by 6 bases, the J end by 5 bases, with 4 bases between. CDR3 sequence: CASGRTGELFF. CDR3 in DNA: TGTGCTAGTGGAAGGACCGGGGAGCTGTTTTTT.

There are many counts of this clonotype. The CDR3 region has the DNA TGTGCCAGTAAGCGGGAACCCACAGATACGCAGTATTTT. Protein: CASKREPTDTQYF. J is TRBJ2-3 and V is TRBV28, with 7 positions matching TRBD2. The germline gives CDR1 MDHEN, CDR2 SYDVKM. The V gene end was trimmed by 9 bases and the J gene end by 2 bases; junction bases not matched to a gene: 5. This CDR3 comprises 13 residues.

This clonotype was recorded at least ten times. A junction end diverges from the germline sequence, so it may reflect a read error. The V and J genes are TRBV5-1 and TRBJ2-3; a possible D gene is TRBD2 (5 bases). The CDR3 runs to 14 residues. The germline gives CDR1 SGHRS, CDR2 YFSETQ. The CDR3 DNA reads TGCGCCAGCAGCTTGGTTAGCGCCACAAATACGCAGTATTTT. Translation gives CASSLVSATNTQYF.

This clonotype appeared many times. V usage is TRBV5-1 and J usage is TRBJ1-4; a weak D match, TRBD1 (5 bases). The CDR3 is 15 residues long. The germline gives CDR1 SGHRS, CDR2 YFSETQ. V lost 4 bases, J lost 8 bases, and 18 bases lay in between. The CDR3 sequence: CASSEKSGYAEKLFF. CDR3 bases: TGCGCCAGCAGCGAAAAGTCAGGGTATGCGGAAAAACTGTTTTTT.

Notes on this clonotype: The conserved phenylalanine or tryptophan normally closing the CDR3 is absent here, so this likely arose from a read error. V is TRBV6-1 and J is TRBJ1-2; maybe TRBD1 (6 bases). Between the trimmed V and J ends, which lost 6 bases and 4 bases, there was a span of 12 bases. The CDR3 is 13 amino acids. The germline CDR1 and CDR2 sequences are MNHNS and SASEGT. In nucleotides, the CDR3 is TGTGCCAGCAGCCAACAGGGTGTCTATGGCTACACCCTC. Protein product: CASSQQGVYGYTL.

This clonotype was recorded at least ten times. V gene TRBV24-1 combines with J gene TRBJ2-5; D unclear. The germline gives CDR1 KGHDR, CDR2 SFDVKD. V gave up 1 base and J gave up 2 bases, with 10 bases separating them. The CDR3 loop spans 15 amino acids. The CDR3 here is CATSDFRAKQETQYF. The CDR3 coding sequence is TGTGCCACCAGTGATTTTCGGGCCAAACAAGAGACCCAGTACTTC.

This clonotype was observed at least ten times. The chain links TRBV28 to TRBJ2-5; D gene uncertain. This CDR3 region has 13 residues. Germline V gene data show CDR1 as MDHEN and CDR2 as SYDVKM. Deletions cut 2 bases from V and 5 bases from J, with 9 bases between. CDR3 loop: CASSLIPWETQYF. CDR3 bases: TGTGCCAGCAGTTTAATCCCTTGGGAGACCCAGTACTTC.

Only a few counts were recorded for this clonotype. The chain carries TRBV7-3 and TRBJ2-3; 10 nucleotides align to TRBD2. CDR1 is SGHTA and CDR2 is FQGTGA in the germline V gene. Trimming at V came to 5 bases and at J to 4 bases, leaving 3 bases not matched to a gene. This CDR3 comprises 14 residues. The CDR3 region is CASSRGLAADTQYF. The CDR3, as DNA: TGTGCCAGCAGCCGTGGACTAGCGGCAGATACGCAGTATTTT.

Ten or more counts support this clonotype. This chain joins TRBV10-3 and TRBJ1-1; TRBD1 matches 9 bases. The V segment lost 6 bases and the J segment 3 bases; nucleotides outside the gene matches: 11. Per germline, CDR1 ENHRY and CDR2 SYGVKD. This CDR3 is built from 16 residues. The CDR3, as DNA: TGTGCCATCAGCCTTACAGGGGGCGCCGAACACACTGAAGCTTTCTTT. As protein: CAISLTGGAEHTEAFF.

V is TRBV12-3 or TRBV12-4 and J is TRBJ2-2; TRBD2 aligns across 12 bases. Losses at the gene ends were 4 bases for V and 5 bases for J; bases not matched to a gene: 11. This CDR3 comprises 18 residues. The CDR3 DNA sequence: TGTGCCAGCAGTTATCGACTAGCGGGAGTGGGGGTAACCGGGGAGCTGTTTTTT. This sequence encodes CASSYRLAGVGVTGELFF.